This T cell receptor beta chain was sequenced for a study of cytomegalovirus exposure and HLA in healthy donors. Study-wide results and limits: A list of approximately 160 TCR beta chains associated with cytomegalovirus was given.

Concerning this clone itself: Antigen specificity is unknown.

Generated by immunoSEQ multiplex PCR, the TCRdb table keeps only in-frame clones and is missing some. The data contain approximately 280,000 clones, 88% of them singletons. This CDR3 is 15 amino acids long. Germline loops: CDR1 MGHDK, CDR2 SYGVNS. Trimming cost V 3 bases and J 7 bases; bases outside gene matches: 7. The donors were part of the validation cohort, which consisted of over a hundred subjects and was separate from the first cohort of 666 subjects. This TCR came from a woman under 30 in good health and CMV-seronegative. Sequenced input: PBMCs. The chain employs TRBV25-1 and TRBJ2-1, with 9 bases that match TRBD2. This CDR3 is CASSEREGLWNEQFF. The DNA for the CDR3 is TGTGCCAGCAGTGAGCGGGAGGGGCTTTGGAATGAGCAGTTCTTC.